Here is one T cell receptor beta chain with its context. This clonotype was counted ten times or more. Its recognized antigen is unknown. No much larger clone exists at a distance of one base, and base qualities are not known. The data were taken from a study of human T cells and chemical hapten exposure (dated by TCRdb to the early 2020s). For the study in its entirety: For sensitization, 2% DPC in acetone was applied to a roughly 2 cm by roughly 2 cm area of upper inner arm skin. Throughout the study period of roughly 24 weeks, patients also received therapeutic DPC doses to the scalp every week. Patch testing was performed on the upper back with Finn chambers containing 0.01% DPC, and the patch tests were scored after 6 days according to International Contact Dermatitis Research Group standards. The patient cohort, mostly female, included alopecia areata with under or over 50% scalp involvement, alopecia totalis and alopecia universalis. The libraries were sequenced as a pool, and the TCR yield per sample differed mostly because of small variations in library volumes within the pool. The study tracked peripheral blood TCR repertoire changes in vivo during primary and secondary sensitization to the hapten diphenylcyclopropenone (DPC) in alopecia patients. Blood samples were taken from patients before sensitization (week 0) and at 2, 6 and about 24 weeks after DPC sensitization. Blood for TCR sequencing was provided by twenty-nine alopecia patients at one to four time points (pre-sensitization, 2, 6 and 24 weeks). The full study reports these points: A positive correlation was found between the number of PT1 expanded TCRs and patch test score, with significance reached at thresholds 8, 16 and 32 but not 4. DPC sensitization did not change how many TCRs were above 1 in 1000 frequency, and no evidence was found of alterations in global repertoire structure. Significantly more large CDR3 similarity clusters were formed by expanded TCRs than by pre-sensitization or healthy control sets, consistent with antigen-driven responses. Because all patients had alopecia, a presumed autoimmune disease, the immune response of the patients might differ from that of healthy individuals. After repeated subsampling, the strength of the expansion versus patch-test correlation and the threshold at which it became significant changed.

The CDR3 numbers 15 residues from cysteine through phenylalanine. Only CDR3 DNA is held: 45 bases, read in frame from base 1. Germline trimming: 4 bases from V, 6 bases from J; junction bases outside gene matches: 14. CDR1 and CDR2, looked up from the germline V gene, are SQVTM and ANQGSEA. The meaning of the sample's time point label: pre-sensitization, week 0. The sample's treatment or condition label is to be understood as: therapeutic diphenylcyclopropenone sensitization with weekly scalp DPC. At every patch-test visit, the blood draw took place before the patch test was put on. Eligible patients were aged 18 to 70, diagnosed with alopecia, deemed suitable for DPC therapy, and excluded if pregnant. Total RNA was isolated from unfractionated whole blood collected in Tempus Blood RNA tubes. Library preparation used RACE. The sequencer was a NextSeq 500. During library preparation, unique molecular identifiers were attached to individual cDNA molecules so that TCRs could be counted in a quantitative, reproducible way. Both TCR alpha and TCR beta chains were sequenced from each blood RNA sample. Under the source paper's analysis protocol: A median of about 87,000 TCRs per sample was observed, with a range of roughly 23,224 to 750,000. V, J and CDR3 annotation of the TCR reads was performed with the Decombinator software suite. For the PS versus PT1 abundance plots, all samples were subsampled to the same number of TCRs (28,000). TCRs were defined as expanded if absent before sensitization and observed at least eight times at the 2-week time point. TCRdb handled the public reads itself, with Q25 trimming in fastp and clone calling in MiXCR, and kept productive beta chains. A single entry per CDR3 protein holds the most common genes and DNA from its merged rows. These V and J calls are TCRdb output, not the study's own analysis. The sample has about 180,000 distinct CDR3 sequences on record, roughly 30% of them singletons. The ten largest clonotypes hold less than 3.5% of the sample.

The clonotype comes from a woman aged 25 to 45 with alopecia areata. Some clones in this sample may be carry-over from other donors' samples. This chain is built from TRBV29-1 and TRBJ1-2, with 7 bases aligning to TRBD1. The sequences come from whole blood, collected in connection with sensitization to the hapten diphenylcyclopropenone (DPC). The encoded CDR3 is CSVGPVEGAFNGYTF. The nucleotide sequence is TGCAGCGTTGGCCCTGTGGAGGGGGCGTTTAATGGCTACACCTTC.